A single sample is the source of the 17 T cell receptor beta chains below, sequenced in a study of CD8+CD57+ T cells in acquired aplastic anemia. Investigators profiled TCR beta VDJ and CDR3 from genomic DNA template. TCRdb reanalysed the reads using MiXCR and keeps one entry per CDR3 protein. The table records 150,000 to 200,000 distinct CDR3 sequences, 45% to 50% of them present only once. The sequencing sample was made of sorted CD4+, CD8+, or CD8+CD57+ T cells (not recorded which) from PBMCs. The receptors shown here come from a human donor in good health.

The CDR3 here is CATGLAGNNEQFF. Here the CDR3 DNA reads TGTGCCACCGGACTAGCGGGTAACAATGAGCAGTTCTTC. The V gene is TRBV25-1, the J gene TRBJ2-1, with 11 bases aligning to TRBD2. Germline loops: CDR1 MGHDK, CDR2 SYGVNS. The CDR3 totals 13 residues. The junction had 4 bases not matched to a gene; V was cut back by 10 bases and J by 5 bases.

The table lists this clonotype with many counts. CDR3 in DNA: TGTGCCAGCAGTTCTCCGAATCAGCCCCAGCATTTT. Protein: CASSSPNQPQHF. The rearrangement joins TRBV6-6 to TRBJ1-5; the D is unclear. Trimming stripped 4 bases from V and 4 bases from J, with 5 bases between. The CDR3 loop spans 12 amino acids. Germline V gene lookup returns CDR1 MNHNY and CDR2 SVGAGI (reference sequence).

This clonotype was recorded many times. The V and J genes are TRBV19 and TRBJ2-4, with 8 bases fitting TRBD1. This CDR3 spans 15 amino acids. Germline CDR1 LNHDA, CDR2 SQIVND (reference sequence). J lost 8 bases, V lost 5 bases, and 11 bases had no gene match. The CDR3 loop reads CASSLLTGDVDIQYF. The DNA for the CDR3 is TGTGCCAGTAGTCTCTTGACAGGGGACGTTGACATTCAGTACTTC.

The chain employs TRBV29-1 and TRBJ1-2; possible D gene TRBD1, 6 bases. The germline CDR1 and CDR2 sequences are SQVTM and ANQGSEA. The CDR3 sequence is 12 residues long. CDR3 region: CSYYRESYGYTF. For the CDR3, the DNA is TGCAGTTACTACAGGGAGAGCTATGGCTACACCTTC.

This clonotype was detected ten times or more. This chain uses TRBV7-9 with TRBJ2-7, with TRBD1 matching over 11 bases. CDR1 is SEHNR and CDR2 is FQNEAQ in the germline V gene (reference sequence). Losses at the gene ends were 5 bases for V and 3 bases for J; bases not matched to a gene: 6. The CDR3 sequence is 15 residues long. CDR3 amino acids: CASSAPGQGVYEQYF. The CDR3 DNA sequence: TGTGCCAGCAGCGCACCGGGACAGGGGGTCTACGAGCAGTACTTC.

This clonotype appeared many times. The CDR3 loop is CATSDWDTTGETQYF. CDR3 coding DNA: TGTGCCACCAGTGACTGGGACACCACGGGAGAGACCCAGTACTTC. The chain uses TRBV24-1 and TRBJ2-5; D is perhaps TRBD1 (6 bases). This CDR3 contains 15 residues. V was shortened by 4 bases and J by 4 bases, with 15 bases between the two germline ends. CDR1 is KGHDR, CDR2 SFDVKD, per germline.

This clonotype was seen ten or more times. This rearrangement joins TRBV12-3 or TRBV12-4 to TRBJ2-1; 7 bases map to TRBD2. Trimming took 5 bases from V and 0 from J; bases not matched to a gene: 7. The CDR3 consists of 16 residues. The CDR3 here is CASSGGGGPSYNEQFF. For the CDR3, the DNA is TGTGCCAGCAGTGGGGGGGGAGGACCCTCCTACAATGAGCAGTTCTTC.

In this sample, this clonotype turned up once. The chain is built from TRBV19 and TRBJ1-5; TRBD1 aligns across 8 bases. Germline V gene sequence: CDR1 LNHDA, CDR2 SQIVND (reference sequence). J lost 5 bases, V lost 10 bases, and 13 bases had no gene match. This CDR3 contains 15 residues. Here the CDR3 DNA reads TGTGCCACCGATTCATCCGGGACAGGATATCAGCCCCAGCATTTT. It is translated as CATDSSGTGYQPQHF.

The chain joins TRBV5-1 to TRBJ1-1; D not resolved. The V end was cut by 0 bases, the J end by 2 bases, with 11 bases between. The CDR3 spans 15 residues. Germline assignment: CDR1 SGHRS and CDR2 YFSETQ. The DNA of the CDR3 is TGCGCCAGCAGCTTGGATGTGGCCTCAAACACTGAAGCTTTCTTT. Amino acid sequence: CASSLDVASNTEAFF.

CDR3: CASSMTGVHGYTF. CDR3 in DNA: TGTGCCAGCAGCATGACAGGGGTTCATGGCTACACCTTC. J is TRBJ1-2 and V is TRBV5-6, with 8 nucleotides matching TRBD1. The germline CDR1 and CDR2 sequences are SGHDT and YYEEEE. This CDR3 has 13 amino acids. V was pared by 4 bases and J by 6 bases, with 5 bases of the junction left unmatched.

Only a few counts were recorded for this clonotype. The genes are TRBV4-2 and TRBJ1-5; TRBD1 matches 7 bases. The germline CDR1 and CDR2 sequences are LGHNA and YNFKEQ. V was clipped by 1 base and J by 1 base; unmatched bases: 7. The length of the CDR3 is 17 residues. The CDR3 DNA reads as TGTGCCAGCAGCCAAGTTGTTCTACAGGGGAGCAATCAGCCCCAGCATTTT. Protein sequence: CASSQVVLQGSNQPQHF.

This clonotype occurred many times. The chain is built from TRBV20-1 and TRBJ1-5, with 10 bases that match TRBD1. Germline CDR1 is DFQATT and CDR2 is SNEGSKA (reference sequence). V shed 4 bases and J 6 bases; nucleotides not matched to a gene: 6. The CDR3 has 14 residues. The CDR3 region has the DNA TGCAGTGCTAAGACAGGGGGCGCGAGTCAGCCCCAGCATTTT. It encodes CSAKTGGASQPQHF.

There are many counts of this clonotype. The rearrangement uses TRBV15 and TRBJ2-3; the match to TRBD1 covers 8 bases. The CDR3 is 15 residues long. The germline CDR1 and CDR2 sequences are LNHNV and YYDKDF (reference sequence). The V gene end was trimmed by 8 bases and the J gene end by 1 base; junction bases not matched to a gene: 8. The CDR3 sequence: CATEPGGAGTDTQYF. The CDR3 nucleotides read TGTGCCACCGAGCCAGGGGGCGCAGGCACAGATACGCAGTATTTT.

The sample holds one count of this clonotype. V gene TRBV7-2 combines with J gene TRBJ1-1; TRBD1 matches 12 bases. The length of the CDR3 is 15 residues. The V gene's germline CDR1 is SGHTA and CDR2 FQGNSA. The J segment lost 3 bases and the V segment lost 6 bases, leaving 5 bases of the junction unmatched. The CDR3 sequence: CASSPGTGGYTEAFF. Written as DNA, the CDR3 is TGTGCCAGCAGTCCCGGGACAGGGGGCTACACTGAAGCTTTCTTT.

Of note for this clonotype: A much bigger clone sits one base away, suggesting this may be a read error. J is TRBJ2-5 and V is TRBV19; D assignment may be TRBD1 or TRBD2 (6 bases each). The CDR3 totals 15 residues. Trimming took 3 bases from V and 3 from J, leaving 14 bases between them. Germline-derived CDR1 and CDR2 are LNHDA and SQIVND (reference sequence). DNA of the CDR3: TGTGCCAGTAGTATTTCCGGGGGCGGGGAAGAGACCCAGTACTTC. It translates to CASSISGGGEETQYF.

This clonotype was recorded at least ten times. The rearrangement links TRBV7-3 to TRBJ1-5; D ambiguous. Germline lookup yields CDR1 SGHTA and CDR2 FQGTGA. Trimming removed 1 base from V and 5 bases from J, with 6 bases in between. The CDR3 loop spans 13 amino acids. In DNA form, the CDR3 reads TGTGCCAGCAGCTTAAACTCGGATCAGCCCCAGCATTTT. It encodes CASSLNSDQPQHF.

This clonotype came up many times. The chain uses TRBV25-1 and TRBJ1-1; D may be TRBD1 (6 bases). The length of the CDR3 is 15 residues. Trimming removed 1 base from V and 4 bases from J, with 13 bases in between. Germline CDR1 reads MGHDK; CDR2 reads SYGVNS. CDR3 DNA sequence: TGTGCCAGCAGTGAATTTCAGGGGAGGAGCACTGAAGCTTTCTTT. It encodes CASSEFQGRSTEAFF.